The text below deals with one T cell receptor (beta chain). Trimming pared 5 bases from V and 8 bases from J, leaving 7 bases between. The CDR3 runs 11 residues. The germline V gene encodes CDR1 SGHAT and CDR2 FQNNGV. TCRdb's table, derived via immunoSEQ multiplex PCR, lists solely in-frame clones and lacks some. The profile shows around 54,000 clones, about 91% of them singletons. These data belong to a study of CD4 T cells in relation to SARS-CoV-2 and coronaviruses. Study-wide background: Crossreactive spike epitopes shared across donors were mapped to their HLA restriction.

The genes are TRBV11-2 and TRBJ2-1; D perhaps matches TRBD2 (5 bases). This receptor was taken from an adult with COVID-19. Sequenced input: naive CD4+ T cells from PBMCs. This sample's subset: naive CD4+ T cells isolated by negative enrichment. DNA of the CDR3: TGTGCCAGCAGCCAACTAGATGAGCAGTTCTTC. This translates into CASSQLDEQFF. The whole variable domain, filled in from reference TRBV11-2 and TRBJ2-1, reads EAGVAQSPRYKIIEKRQSVAFWCNPISGHATLYWYQQILGQGPKLLIQFQNNGVVDDSQLPKDRFSAERLKGVDSTLKIQPAKLEDSAVYLCASSQLDEQFFGPGTRLTVL.